What follows describes a single T cell receptor (beta chain). In the authors' workflow: Reference gene primers were amplified, and this amplification served to estimate nucleated cell counts. Using immunoSEQ multiplex PCR, the repertoire was profiled, and TCRdb retains in-frame clones only, with some absent. V and J calls and clone size come straight from that table; D and trimming were deduced from the DNA. This sample carries about 50,000 clones, around 86% of them seen once, and the ten largest clones take 2.5% to 3%. Seattle's enrolled individuals joined amid active infection and were then monitored longitudinally. These data belong to a study of blood T cell repertoires in COVID-19. Across the study: Specimens from acute and convalescent COVID-19 originated in the United States, Italy and Spain. In each case, the material was cDNA or gDNA derived from T cells, B-cell-depleted T cells, or PBMCs.

This CDR3 has 17 residues. Trimming took 4 bases from V and 3 from J; bases not matched to a gene: 12. From germline, CDR1 is SEHNR and CDR2 FQNEAQ (reference sequence). The source of this sequence is a woman older than 75 with COVID-19, enrolled during active disease. The rearrangement uses TRBV7-9 and TRBJ1-1; 9 bases fit TRBD1. The sample taken for sequencing was peripheral blood. DNA for the CDR3: TGTGCCAGCAGCTCACCCCGGGACAGGGAATGGGACACTGAAGCTTTCTTT. Amino acids: CASSSPRDREWDTEAFF.